The clone carrying this T cell receptor beta chain was seen ten or more times. Full-length variable regions came from constant-region reverse primers plus semi-nested Nested Universal Primer A PCR. TCRdb itself ran the 5' RACE reads through MiXCR, one entry per CDR3 protein. The sample yields tens of thousands of distinct CDR3 sequences, over 25% seen once. V was trimmed by 5 bases and J by 11 bases, leaving 15 bases between them. Germline lookup yields CDR1 SQVTM and CDR2 ANQGSEA. CDR3 length: 11 amino acids. Treg sorting used a CD4+CD25+CD127-/low gate. Input material: tumor-infiltrating Tregs sorted from the breast tumor. The rearrangement joins TRBV29-1 to TRBJ1-1, with D maybe TRBD1 (6 bases). The TCR sequence derives from a female donor with breast cancer. The CDR3 DNA is TGCAGCGTTAACGGGGGGGGCAGGGCTTTCTTT. Translation: CSVNGGGRAFF.